What follows are 28 T cell receptor beta chains derived from one specimen sequenced in a study of long-term antiretroviral therapy in people with HIV (dated by TCRdb to the early 2020s). The immunoSEQ hsTCRB v3.0 assay was used at survey level resolution to sequence the TRB variable region. What TCRdb holds here is the immuneACCESS table cut down to in-frame rearrangements. Part of the clones is not present; checked against another copy, under half of the missing clones reflect an unresolved V gene, and the others are unexplained. This sample comprises more than 10,000 clones, over 60% of them detected only once. The biggest ten clones account for approximately 20% of the sample. Specimen: unsorted PBMCs, collected 0.5 years before starting antiretroviral therapy. The receptors come from a woman in her forties with HIV.

The rearrangement links TRBV2 to TRBJ1-1, with D hard to call. The germline V gene encodes CDR1 SNHLY and CDR2 FYNNEI. This CDR3 spans 14 amino acids. Trimming left V 2 bases short and J 4 bases short, with 11 bases between. The CDR3 region has the DNA TGTGCCAGCAGTGAAATTGAAGGGCCCACTGAAGCTTTCTTT. Amino acids: CASSEIEGPTEAFF.

The chain couples TRBV7-8 to TRBJ1-6; 7 bases are a match to TRBD1. V lost 0 bases, J lost 7 bases, and 6 bases stayed unmatched. The CDR3 runs to 16 residues. Germline V gene sequence: CDR1 SGHVS, CDR2 FQNEAQ. The CDR3 protein is CASSLAPGTANSPLHF. CDR3 nucleotide sequence: TGTGCCAGCAGCTTAGCTCCCGGGACAGCCAATTCACCCCTCCACTTT.

This clone has only one observation. CDR3 protein: CASSLGQGDYGYTF. Written as DNA, the CDR3 is TGCGCCAGCAGCTTGGGACAGGGCGACTATGGCTACACCTTC. The V gene is TRBV5-1, the J gene TRBJ1-2, with TRBD1 identical over 7 bases. J was trimmed by 3 bases and V by 0 bases; bases with no gene match: 2. This CDR3 region has 14 residues. Germline V gene data show CDR1 as SGHRS and CDR2 as YFSETQ.

This chain joins TRBV6-1 and TRBJ1-2; tentative D call: TRBD1 (6 bases). The CDR3 contains 15 residues. CDR1 and CDR2 from the germline V gene are MNHNS and SASEGT. The V end lost 2 bases, the J end lost 0 bases, and 10 bases lay between the germline ends. CDR3 in DNA: TGTGCCAGCAGTGAATACGGACAGTCTAACTATGGCTACACCTTC. Its translation is CASSEYGQSNYGYTF.

This clone was seen a few times. The V and J genes are TRBV6-5 and TRBJ1-2, with TRBD1 matching 7 bases. Germline values: CDR1 MNHEY, CDR2 SVGAGI. Germline trimming cut 2 bases from V and 6 bases from J; bases unmatched to any gene: 3. This CDR3 spans 13 amino acids. The CDR3, as DNA: TGTGCCAGCAGTTACACTGGGACAGATGGCTACACCTTC. Translated: CASSYTGTDGYTF.

The chain links TRBV2 to TRBJ1-5; perhaps TRBD1 as D (5 bases). The V gene lost 6 bases and the J gene lost 7 bases, with 19 bases spanning the gap. This CDR3 region has 15 residues. Germline CDR1 is SNHLY and CDR2 is FYNNEI. The CDR3 sequence: CASRRGGTEGQPQHF. In DNA form, the CDR3 reads TGTGCCAGCAGGCGGGGGGGTACCGAGGGGCAGCCCCAGCATTTT.

The chain joins TRBV11-2 to TRBJ1-2; tentative D call: TRBD1 (5 bases). V was trimmed by 4 bases and J by 4 bases, leaving 13 bases between them. The CDR3 runs to 14 residues. Germline V CDR1 and CDR2: SGHAT, FQNNGV. The CDR3 DNA reads as TGTGCCAGCAGCTCCCTTGGGGGGGGCTATGGCTACACCTTC. Residues: CASSSLGGGYGYTF.

This clone occurred a few times. The gene calls are TRBV30 and TRBJ1-2, with D perhaps matching TRBD1 (5 bases). In germline, CDR1 is GTSNPN, CDR2 SVGIG (reference sequence). V was shortened by 0 bases and J by 4 bases, with 9 bases between the two germline ends. The CDR3 runs 13 residues. The CDR3 DNA sequence: TGTGCCTGGAGTGTGGGGCAGATCTATGGCTACACCTTC. Its protein product is CAWSVGQIYGYTF.

The chain carries TRBV2 and TRBJ2-2; D may match TRBD1 or TRBD2 (6 bases each). CDR3 length equals 14 residues. V dropped 7 bases and J dropped 2 bases, with 11 bases sitting between them. Germline values: CDR1 SNHLY, CDR2 FYNNEI. The CDR3 loop reads CASMEGTNTGELFF. The CDR3 DNA is TGTGCCAGCATGGAGGGGACAAACACCGGGGAGCTGTTTTTT.

There are a few counts of this clone. The chain employs TRBV9 and TRBJ2-5, with 7 bases identical to TRBD1. V shed 3 bases and J 5 bases; nucleotides not matched to a gene: 13. CDR3 length: 16 amino acids. Germline CDR1 and CDR2: SGDLS and YYNGEE. The CDR3 sequence is CASSAALTGVVETQYF. The CDR3 nucleotides read TGTGCCAGCAGCGCCGCCCTTACAGGGGTGGTCGAGACCCAGTACTTC.

The chain is built from TRBV27 and TRBJ1-1, with D unresolved. Germline lookup yields CDR1 MNHEY and CDR2 SMNVEV (reference sequence). V gave up 7 bases and J gave up 3 bases, with 6 bases separating them. The CDR3 covers 11 residues. This chain's CDR3 is CASIGYTEAFF. The DNA for the CDR3 is TGTGCCAGCATAGGGTACACTGAAGCTTTCTTT.

This clone has only one observation. This chain joins TRBV25-1 and TRBJ2-7; D is unresolved. The CDR3 consists of 13 residues. V was clipped by 4 bases and J by 2 bases, with 9 bases between them. Germline V gives CDR1 MGHDK, CDR2 SYGVNS. The CDR3 DNA sequence: TGTGCCAGCAGTGCGGACCGGGCCTACGAGCAGTACTTC. Its translation: CASSADRAYEQYF.

The V call is TRBV18, the J call TRBJ2-2; TRBD1 aligns across 7 bases. Germline-derived CDR1 and CDR2 are KGHSH and LQKENI. The CDR3 runs 16 residues. The V gene end was trimmed by 2 bases and the J gene end by 2 bases; junction bases not matched to a gene: 5. The CDR3 bases are TGTGCCAGCTCACCAAAACGGACAGGAAACACCGGGGAGCTGTTTTTT. Residues: CASSPKRTGNTGELFF.

This chain uses TRBV18 with TRBJ1-1; D ambiguous. V gave up 2 bases and J gave up 6 bases, with 10 bases separating them. Per germline, CDR1 KGHSH and CDR2 LQKENI. The CDR3 sequence is 13 residues long. CDR3 sequence (DNA): TGTGCCAGCTCACCATTAGAAGGGTCTGAAGCTTTCTTT. Translated, it gives CASSPLEGSEAFF.

V gene TRBV29-1 combines with J gene TRBJ1-1; 9 bases are shared with TRBD1. The CDR3 sequence is 11 residues long. Germline V gene lookup returns CDR1 SQVTM and CDR2 ANQGSEA. V lost 6 bases, J lost 8 bases, and 4 bases stayed unmatched. CDR3 amino acids: CSVEGQGEAFF. The CDR3 DNA follows: TGCAGCGTCGAGGGACAGGGCGAAGCTTTCTTT.

V is TRBV5-1 and J is TRBJ1-2; 12 nucleotides align to TRBD1. Germline loops: CDR1 SGHRS, CDR2 YFSETQ. V was clipped by 3 bases and J by 8 bases; unmatched bases: 5. This CDR3 is 14 amino acids long. DNA of the CDR3: TGCGCCAGCAGCTCCGGGACAGGGGGCAGCGGCTACACCTTC. Its translation: CASSSGTGGSGYTF.

This chain links TRBV6-1 with TRBJ2-7; the match to TRBD1 covers 9 bases. The CDR3 covers 14 residues. Germline lookup yields CDR1 MNHNS and CDR2 SASEGT. V shed 6 bases and J 1 base; nucleotides not matched to a gene: 4. CDR3 residues: CASRQGQGSYEQYF. CDR3 coding DNA: TGTGCCAGCAGGCAGGGACAGGGATCCTACGAGCAGTACTTC.

A single count supports this clone. The chain is built from TRBV5-4 and TRBJ2-1; the D gene could be TRBD1 or TRBD2 (5 bases each). Germline CDR1 reads SGHNT; CDR2 reads YYREEE (reference sequence). The V end lost 1 base, the J end lost 0 bases, and 17 bases lay between the germline ends. This CDR3 is 18 amino acids long. The CDR3 DNA follows: TGTGCCAGCAGCTTGAACCGGGGACGGGGTCTCTCCTACAATGAGCAGTTCTTC. This codes for CASSLNRGRGLSYNEQFF.

Here the CDR3 DNA reads TGCGCCAGCAGCCTCGCCCCCCCCGGGTCTCATACGCAGTATTTT. Its translation is CASSLAPPGSHTQYF. The J gene is TRBJ2-3, the V gene TRBV4-1; D is unclear. Germline CDR1 is MGHRA and CDR2 is YSYEKL. The CDR3 consists of 15 residues. The ends were cut back, 4 bases at V and 7 bases at J, with 18 bases in the middle.

CDR3 DNA sequence: TGTGCCAGCAGCACAGGGACGTCATACAATGAGCAGTTCTTC. It translates to CASSTGTSYNEQFF. The rearrangement joins TRBV5-4 to TRBJ2-1; tentatively, D is TRBD1 (6 bases). The CDR3 is 14 residues long. The V gene lost 4 bases and the J gene lost 4 bases, with 12 bases spanning the gap. The germline gives CDR1 SGHNT, CDR2 YYREEE (reference sequence).

This clone is deemed large. The chain employs TRBV13 and TRBJ1-1, with D uncertain. Trimming removed 1 base at V and 0 bases at J, with 9 bases between. Germline CDR1 PRHDT, CDR2 FYEKMQ (reference sequence). The CDR3 sequence is 15 residues long. The CDR3 nucleotides read TGTGCCAGCAGCTTAGCAGGAGGGATGAACACTGAAGCTTTCTTT. This gives the protein CASSLAGGMNTEAFF.

The V and J genes are TRBV19 and TRBJ1-1; D might be TRBD1 (6 bases). The germline V gene has CDR1 LNHDA and CDR2 SQIVND (reference sequence). Trimming stripped 1 base from V and 1 base from J, with 7 bases between. The CDR3 runs to 14 residues. CDR3 nucleotides: TGTGCCAGTAGTATAGTGACAGGGAACACTGAAGCTTTCTTT. Protein: CASSIVTGNTEAFF.

This clone was found a few times. This chain links TRBV2 with TRBJ1-5; 9 nucleotides match TRBD1. V was pared by 6 bases and J by 3 bases, with 6 bases of the junction left unmatched. Germline CDR1 SNHLY, CDR2 FYNNEI. This CDR3 comprises 15 residues. CDR3 DNA sequence: TGTGCCAGCAGCTCCCGGGACAGGGCCAATCAGCCCCAGCATTTT. This sequence encodes CASSSRDRANQPQHF.

V and J are TRBV4-2 and TRBJ2-3; 7 bases map to TRBD1. CDR3 length equals 15 residues. Unmatched junction bases numbered 5, after V lost 4 bases and J lost 1 base. The V gene's germline CDR1 is LGHNA and CDR2 YNFKEQ. The CDR3 nucleotides are TGTGCCAGCAGCCTGACAGGGATGGGCACAGATACGCAGTATTTT. This gives the protein CASSLTGMGTDTQYF.

This clone was seen just once. This chain connects TRBV5-1 to TRBJ2-1; D not certain. Germline CDR1 and CDR2: SGHRS and YFSETQ. This CDR3 contains 11 residues. Between the trimmed V and J ends, which lost 5 bases and 8 bases, there was a span of 8 bases. Here the CDR3 reads CASRAEDEQFF. As DNA, the CDR3 is TGCGCCAGCAGGGCTGAGGATGAGCAGTTCTTC.

The chain couples TRBV9 to TRBJ2-2, with D unclear. The CDR3 totals 16 residues. Trimming pared 2 bases from V and 5 bases from J, leaving 16 bases between. Germline V lookup: CDR1 SGDLS, CDR2 YYNGEE. The CDR3 DNA is TGTGCCAGCAGCGTCGAAAGCTTCGGTGGGACCGGGGAGCTGTTTTTT. Its translation is CASSVESFGGTGELFF.

The rearrangement uses TRBV27 and TRBJ2-5; 10 positions match TRBD2. Germline assignment: CDR1 MNHEY and CDR2 SMNVEV (reference sequence). Unmatched junction bases numbered 7, after V lost 1 base and J lost 5 bases. This CDR3 region has 16 residues. In DNA form, the CDR3 reads TGTGCCAGCAGTTTATACGGGACTAGCGCCTTTGAGACCCAGTACTTC. Translation: CASSLYGTSAFETQYF.

On this clone itself: The same CDR3 also results from other DNA sequences found in this sample. The chain uses TRBV5-1 and TRBJ1-1; D remains unclear. V lost 4 bases, J lost 2 bases, and 9 bases lay in between. Germline V gene lookup returns CDR1 SGHRS and CDR2 YFSETQ. The CDR3 length is 13 residues. CDR3 amino acids: CASSTDLNTEAFF. CDR3 bases: TGCGCCAGCAGCACCGATCTTAACACTGAAGCTTTCTTT.